Listed below are T cell receptor beta chains from one sample, sequenced in a study of T cells after yellow fever vaccination. Each CDR3 protein gets one entry after TCRdb re-called the 5' RACE reads with MiXCR. Of just under 600,000 distinct CDR3 sequences listed, approximately 15% are singletons. The material sequenced was PBMCs, taken on the day of the yellow fever booster vaccination. The receptors originated from a man in his thirties or forties who received the YFV17D yellow fever vaccine. CDR3s include the opening cysteine and the closing phenylalanine or tryptophan. Fields, in order: D gene, V gene, J gene, clone size, CDR3 DNA, CDR3 protein. D genes are given only for firm matches. Expanded clones get a size class; other rows say once, few or many, or leave the size out.

>NA|TRBV12-3/TRBV12-4|TRBJ2-5|NA
TGTGCCAGCAGTCTTGGGGGGGCGGCGGAGACCCAGTACTTC
CASSLGGAAETQYF
>TRBD2|TRBV11-1|TRBJ2-5|NA
TGTGCCAGCAGCCTCGGGACTAGCGGGAGTTTGGTTCAAGAGACCCAGTACTTC
CASSLGTSGSLVQETQYF
>NA|TRBV9|TRBJ2-5|few
TGTGCCAGCAGCGTAGGACATAGCAATCAAGAGACCCAGTACTTC
CASSVGHSNQETQYF
>TRBD1|TRBV24-1|TRBJ1-2|few
TGTGCCACCAGTGATTGGACAGGGGGAGGCTACACCTTC
CATSDWTGGGYTF
>TRBD2|TRBV27|TRBJ2-3|NA
TGTGCCACCCTGACTAGCGGGACAGATACGCAGTATTTT
CATLTSGTDTQYF
>NA|TRBV20-1|TRBJ2-3|few
TGCAGTGCCCTCTCGACCAGGATTAGCACAGATACGCAGTATTTT
CSALSTRISTDTQYF
>TRBD1|TRBV12-3/TRBV12-4|TRBJ1-5|NA
TGTGCCAGCAGCTGGACAGGGGGCGAGCAGCCCCAGCATTTT
CASSWTGGEQPQHF
>NA|TRBV12-3/TRBV12-4|TRBJ2-7|few
TGTGCCAGCAGTTCGGGAACGGGTGTCGAGCAGTACTTC
CASSSGTGVEQYF
>NA|TRBV27|TRBJ2-3|NA
TGTGCCAGCAGGGAGGTGGCCACAGATACGCAGTATTTT
CASREVATDTQYF
>NA|TRBV29-1|TRBJ2-7|NA
TGCAGCGTTCGCCAGACCAACCTCGTGGAGCAGTACTTC
CSVRQTNLVEQYF
>NA|TRBV5-1|TRBJ2-5|NA
TGCGCCAGCAGCTTGGTTCTTAGCGATGAGACCCAGTACTTC
CASSLVLSDETQYF
>TRBD1|TRBV20-1|TRBJ1-2|few
TGCAGTGCAGGGACAGGGAATGGCTACACCTTC
CSAGTGNGYTF
>TRBD2|TRBV5-1|TRBJ2-3|many
TGCGCCAGCAGCCTAGTCATAGCGGGAGCAGATACGCAGTATTTT
CASSLVIAGADTQYF
>NA|TRBV7-3|TRBJ1-3|few
TGTGCCAGCAGCTTAATTCCGGGCCGGTCTGGAAACACCATATATTTT
CASSLIPGRSGNTIYF
>NA|TRBV3-1|TRBJ2-5|NA
TGTGCCAGCAGCCAAGAGGCGGCCCCAGAGACCCAGTACTTC
CASSQEAAPETQYF
>TRBD2|TRBV6-2/TRBV6-3|TRBJ2-7|few
TGTGCCAGCAGTTTTATTAGCGGGAGGGCCGCCTCCTACGAGCAGTACTTC
CASSFISGRAASYEQYF
>TRBD2|TRBV30|TRBJ2-1|few
TGTGCCTTCGCGGGAGACTCCTACAATGAGCAGTTCTTC
CAFAGDSYNEQFF
>NA|TRBV29-1|TRBJ2-5|few
TGCAGCGCAACCGGGACACGCGAGACCCAGTACTTC
CSATGTRETQYF
>NA|TRBV5-6|TRBJ1-1|many
TGTGCCAGCAGCTATTGGCTGACAGAGTCGACTTTCTTT
CASSYWLTESTFF
>NA|TRBV12-3/TRBV12-4|TRBJ2-4|few
TGTGCCAGCAGAAACCAGGGAAAGTACATTCAGTACTTC
CASRNQGKYIQYF
>TRBD2|TRBV6-1|TRBJ2-1|few
TGTGCCAGCACCCCCGGACTAGCTTCCTACAATGAGCAGTTCTTC
CASTPGLASYNEQFF
>NA|TRBV12-3/TRBV12-4|TRBJ2-1|NA
TGTGCCAGCAGTTTAGTAGATAGCGTTGATGAGCAGTTCTTC
CASSLVDSVDEQFF
>NA|TRBV28|TRBJ2-3|NA
TGTGCCACCAACGTCCAGGGCCCAGATACGCAGTATTTT
CATNVQGPDTQYF
>TRBD1|TRBV7-2|TRBJ2-3|many
TGTGCCAGCAGCCGACAGGGGGCAGATACGCAGTATTTT
CASSRQGADTQYF
>TRBD2|TRBV7-2|TRBJ2-7|NA
TGTGCCAGCAGCTTAGGAGGCGGGAGGGAATCCTACGAGCAGTACTTC
CASSLGGGRESYEQYF
>NA|TRBV7-2|TRBJ2-3|few
TGTGCCAGCAGCAGTATAGAAGACACAGATACGCAGTATTTT
CASSSIEDTDTQYF
>NA|TRBV11-2|TRBJ2-5|few
TGTGCCAGCAGCTTAGCCATCAAAGAGACCCAGTACTTC
CASSLAIKETQYF
>NA|TRBV6-1|TRBJ2-2|few
TGTGCCACCGGCGCCCCTTGGAACACCGGGGAGCTGTTTTTT
CATGAPWNTGELFF
>NA|TRBV30|TRBJ1-3|few
TGTGCCTGGAGTAGGTCAAGATCTGGAAACACCATATATTTT
CAWSRSRSGNTIYF
>NA|TRBV2|TRBJ2-1|few
TGTGCCAGCAGTCAGGAGGTGTGGGGTAATGAGCAGTTCTTC
CASSQEVWGNEQFF
>NA|TRBV3-1|TRBJ2-4|few
TGTGCCAGCAGCCAAGAGTCCCGCCGCGGCGCCCTAGCCAAAAACATTCAGTACTTC
CASSQESRRGALAKNIQYF
>TRBD2|TRBV10-3|TRBJ2-7|NA
TGTGCCATCAGTGAGTCGAATAGCGGGAGTAAGTACGAGCAGTACTTC
CAISESNSGSKYEQYF
>TRBD2|TRBV19|TRBJ2-7|NA
TGTGCCAGTAGCCGAACCCGACTAGCGGAGGTATCTTACGAGCAGTACTTC
CASSRTRLAEVSYEQYF
>NA|TRBV12-3/TRBV12-4|TRBJ2-7|NA
TGTGCCAGCAGTTTAGCGCCGGCGCGGGAGCAGTACTTC
CASSLAPAREQYF
>TRBD2|TRBV5-1|TRBJ2-1|few
TGCGCCAGCAGCTCACGGAGACTAGCGGGCCAAAATGAGCAGTTCTTC
CASSSRRLAGQNEQFF
>NA|TRBV5-1|TRBJ2-1|few
TGCGCCAGCAGCTTGGGAGGGACCCTAGCTTACAATGAGCAGTTCTTC
CASSLGGTLAYNEQFF
>NA|TRBV3-1|TRBJ1-6|few
TGTGCCAGCAGCCAAGCTTTTGGGGGAAATTCACCCCTCCACTTT
CASSQAFGGNSPLHF
>NA|TRBV6-5|TRBJ2-1|few
TGTGCCAGCAGTTACGCGGGAAGCTCCTACAATGAGCAGTTCTTC
CASSYAGSSYNEQFF
>NA|TRBV7-2|TRBJ2-7|few
TGTGCCAGCAGCCTTATTGACCCCGCGACTGAGCAGTACTTC
CASSLIDPATEQYF
>NA|TRBV6-2/TRBV6-3|TRBJ1-1|NA
TGTGCCAGCACGTCCCCCAGAGTTGAAGCTTTCTTT
CASTSPRVEAFF
>TRBD1|TRBV9|TRBJ2-3|few
TGTGCCAGCAGCGTTCCCCAGGGGACAGGCTACAAATCTAGCACAGATACGCAGTATTTT
CASSVPQGTGYKSSTDTQYF
>NA|TRBV29-1|TRBJ2-6|few
TGCAGCGCCGCCTTGAATTCTGGGGCCAACGTCCTGACTTTC
CSAALNSGANVLTF